The next 15 T cell receptor beta chains were all read from a single sample in a study of T cell responses to AZD1222 COVID-19 vaccine. Sequencing used immunoSEQ multiplex PCR; TCRdb keeps in-frame clones, though not all of them. This table has over 50,000 clones, around 90% appearing once. The material was peripheral blood, obtained on day 0 of AZD1222 vaccination. These receptors came from an adult in good health.

This rearrangement joins TRBV5-1 to TRBJ2-7; tentative D call: TRBD2 (6 bases). The CDR3 has 13 residues. V was clipped by 4 bases and J by 4 bases, with 12 bases between them. Germline V CDR1 and CDR2: SGHRS, YFSETQ. The CDR3 DNA sequence: TGCGCCAGCAGCCCCGGGACTCTTTACGAGCAGTACTTC. Translated, it gives CASSPGTLYEQYF.

The V gene is TRBV7-8, the J gene TRBJ1-1; tentative D call: TRBD1 (5 bases). The germline gives CDR1 SGHVS, CDR2 FQNEAQ. The V and J ends lost 1 base and 4 bases respectively, with 7 bases between them. The CDR3 length is 13 residues. CDR3 sequence: CASSLDGATEAFF. The CDR3 region has the DNA TGTGCCAGCAGCTTAGATGGGGCCACTGAAGCTTTCTTT.

This chain connects TRBV18 to TRBJ1-1; 9 bases are a match to TRBD1. CDR3 size: 15 residues. Germline CDR1 is KGHSH and CDR2 is LQKENI. V shed 2 bases, J shed 5 bases, and the junction held 6 bases outside the gene matches. CDR3 sequence (DNA): TGTGCCAGCTCACCAATTACAGGGGGCGGGACTGAAGCTTTCTTT. This translates into CASSPITGGGTEAFF.

The V and J genes are TRBV6-5 and TRBJ2-7, with TRBD2 matching 14 bases. CDR1 is MNHEY, CDR2 SVGAGI, per germline. This CDR3 is 16 amino acids long. The ends lost 4 bases at V and 5 bases at J; junction bases unmatched: 7. In DNA form, the CDR3 reads TGTGCCAGCAGTTTAACGGGACTAGCGGGAGACAACGAGCAGTACTTC. Protein product: CASSLTGLAGDNEQYF.

The J gene is TRBJ2-2, the V gene TRBV4-3; 8 bases fit TRBD1. This CDR3 has 16 amino acids. CDR1 and CDR2 (germline): LGHNA, YSLEER. The J segment lost 7 bases and the V segment lost 0 bases, leaving 7 bases of the junction unmatched. The CDR3 coding sequence is TGCGCCAGCAGCCAAGATCGGGCAGGGGGCCTCGGGGAGCTGTTTTTT. It codes for CASSQDRAGGLGELFF.

CDR3 protein: CAWSARTGQYF. In DNA form, the CDR3 reads TGTGCCTGGAGTGCCCGGACAGGGCAGTACTTC. The chain employs TRBV30 and TRBJ2-7; 7 bases line up with TRBD1. V was pared by 1 base and J by 9 bases, with 3 bases of the junction left unmatched. This CDR3 comprises 11 residues. Germline V gene sequence: CDR1 GTSNPN, CDR2 SVGIG (reference sequence).

V usage is TRBV19 and J usage is TRBJ1-4; tentative D call: TRBD1 (5 bases). This CDR3 contains 12 residues. CDR1 is LNHDA, CDR2 SQIVND, per germline (reference sequence). Trimming pared 5 bases from V and 8 bases from J, leaving 9 bases between. The CDR3 loop reads CASSVRQEKLFF. DNA for the CDR3: TGTGCCAGTAGTGTAAGACAGGAAAAACTGTTTTTT.

The sample holds one count of this clone. V is TRBV7-9 and J is TRBJ2-2, with 8 nucleotides matching TRBD2. Trimming removed 6 bases from V and 0 bases from J; junction bases left unmatched: 6. Germline V gives CDR1 SEHNR, CDR2 FQNEAQ (reference sequence). The CDR3 spans 16 residues. In DNA, the CDR3 is TGTGCCAGCAGTCCACTAGCGGTCGCGAACACCGGGGAGCTGTTTTTT. It codes for CASSPLAVANTGELFF.

This chain uses TRBV2 with TRBJ2-6; tentatively, D is TRBD1 (6 bases). The CDR3 totals 17 residues. Trimming shortened V by 4 bases and J by 0 bases, and 13 bases separated the two germline ends. CDR1 and CDR2 (germline): SNHLY, FYNNEI. The CDR3 spells CASSVYRVSSGANVLTF. The CDR3 nucleotides read TGTGCCAGCAGTGTGTACAGGGTCTCCTCTGGGGCCAACGTCCTGACTTTC.

The V call is TRBV7-9, the J call TRBJ2-4; 8 bases fit TRBD2. The trim removed 1 base at V and 8 bases at J, leaving 10 bases unmatched. The CDR3 runs 16 residues. Looked up from germline, CDR1 is SEHNR and CDR2 is FQNEAQ (reference sequence). CDR3 in amino acids: CASSLGTSITHHIQYF. The CDR3 region has the DNA TGTGCCAGCAGCTTAGGGACTAGCATCACTCACCACATTCAGTACTTC.

V gene TRBV9 combines with J gene TRBJ1-1; D is possibly TRBD1 (5 bases). CDR1 and CDR2 from the germline V gene are SGDLS and YYNGEE. The CDR3 runs to 13 residues. Trimming cost V 2 bases and J 3 bases, with 8 bases left between them. The DNA for the CDR3 is TGTGCCAGCAGCGTGGGACCGGACACTGAAGCTTTCTTT. It encodes CASSVGPDTEAFF.

The chain employs TRBV9 and TRBJ2-1; D is unclear. Trimming left V 0 bases short and J 7 bases short, with 11 bases between. Germline CDR1 SGDLS, CDR2 YYNGEE. CDR3 length equals 14 residues. The CDR3 sequence: CASSVVTPGNEQFF. As DNA, the CDR3 is TGTGCCAGCAGCGTAGTAACCCCCGGGAATGAGCAGTTCTTC.

The rearrangement uses TRBV2 and TRBJ1-5; the D gene is possibly TRBD1 (5 bases). CDR1 and CDR2 (germline): SNHLY, FYNNEI. The CDR3 length is 14 residues. Trimming cost V 10 bases and J 0 bases, with 13 bases left between them. The CDR3 DNA is TGTGCCACCACTTCGGACACTAGCAATCAGCCCCAGCATTTT. Translated: CATTSDTSNQPQHF.

V is TRBV15 and J is TRBJ2-2; TRBD2 matches 11 bases. V gave up 4 bases and J gave up 7 bases; unmatched junction bases: 11. The CDR3 totals 17 residues. Germline V lookup: CDR1 LNHNV, CDR2 YYDKDF (reference sequence). In DNA, the CDR3 is TGTGCCACCAGCACCCATCCTAGCGGGAGGTTTAGCGGGGAGCTGTTTTTT. Translated, it gives CATSTHPSGRFSGELFF.

The rearrangement uses TRBV6-4 and TRBJ2-2; D unresolved. The germline V gene has CDR1 MRHNA and CDR2 SNTAGT. CDR3 length equals 13 residues. Trimming pared 2 bases from V and 3 bases from J, leaving 4 bases between. The CDR3 here is CASSDGDTGELFF. CDR3 sequence (DNA): TGTGCCAGCAGTGACGGGGACACCGGGGAGCTGTTTTTT.